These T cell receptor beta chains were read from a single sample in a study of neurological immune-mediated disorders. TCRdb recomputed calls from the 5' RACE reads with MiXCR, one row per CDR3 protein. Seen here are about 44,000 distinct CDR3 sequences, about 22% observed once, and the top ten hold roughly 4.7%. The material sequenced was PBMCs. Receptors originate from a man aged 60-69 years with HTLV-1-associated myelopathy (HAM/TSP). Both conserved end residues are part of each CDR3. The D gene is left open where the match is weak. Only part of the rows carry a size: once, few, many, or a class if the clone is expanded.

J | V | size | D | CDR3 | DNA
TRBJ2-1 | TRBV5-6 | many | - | CASSLPDDTPYNEQFF | TGTGCCAGCAGCTTACCAGACGATACCCCCTACAATGAGCAGTTCTTC
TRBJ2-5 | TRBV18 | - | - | CASSPGGGEETQYF | TGTGCCAGCTCACCGGGAGGGGGCGAAGAGACCCAGTACTTC
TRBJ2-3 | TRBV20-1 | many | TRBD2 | CSAEGLYGTDTQYF | TGCAGTGCTGAGGGACTATACGGCACAGATACGCAGTATTTT
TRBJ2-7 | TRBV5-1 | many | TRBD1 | CASSFRQGNEQYF | TGCGCCAGCAGCTTTAGACAGGGGAACGAGCAGTACTTC
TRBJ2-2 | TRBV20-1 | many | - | CSARIVGQNTGELFF | TGCAGTGCTAGAATCGTAGGACAGAACACCGGGGAGCTGTTTTTT
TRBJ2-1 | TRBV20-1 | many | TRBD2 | CSARNPSGGGNEQFF | TGCAGTGCTAGAAACCCTAGCGGGGGGGGGAATGAGCAGTTCTTC
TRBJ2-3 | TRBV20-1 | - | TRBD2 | CSATKLAEASTDTQYF | TGCAGTGCTACTAAGCTAGCGGAGGCTAGCACAGATACGCAGTATTTT
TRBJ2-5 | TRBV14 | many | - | CASSQDASLETQYF | TGTGCCAGCAGCCAAGATGCGTCCTTGGAGACCCAGTACTTC
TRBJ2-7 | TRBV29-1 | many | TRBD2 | CSGISGRGTYEQYF | TGCAGCGGGATTAGCGGGAGAGGGACCTACGAGCAGTACTTC
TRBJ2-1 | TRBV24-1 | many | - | CATSDRVAYLSNEQFF | TGTGCCACCAGTGATAGAGTGGCATACCTCTCTAATGAGCAGTTCTTC
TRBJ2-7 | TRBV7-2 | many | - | CASSPRSTHEQYF | TGTGCCAGCAGCCCCCGCTCCACCCACGAGCAGTACTTC